The clone carrying this T cell receptor beta chain came up once. The entry originates in a study of blood T cell repertoires in COVID-19. Study-level information: Spain, Italy and the United States supplied samples that represented acute and convalescent COVID-19. From T cells, B-cell-depleted T cells, or PBMCs came the material, which was cDNA or gDNA.

Under the authors' procedure: Reference gene primer amplification in the assay estimated nucleated cell counts. Libraries were prepared by immunoSEQ multiplex PCR; TCRdb keeps only in-frame clonotypes and omits some of them. V and J calls and clone size are given by that table; D and trimming were obtained from the DNA. The profile shows some 250,000 clones, roughly nine tenths of them singletons. This CDR3 contains 16 residues. V lost 5 bases to trimming and J lost 3 bases; unmatched junction nucleotides: 6. CDR1 SGHNT and CDR2 YYREEE come from the germline V gene (reference sequence). Source material: peripheral blood. The chain recombines TRBV5-4 with TRBJ2-2, with 11 bases aligning to TRBD2. This clonotype was obtained from a man in his 60s who had recovered from COVID-19. The CDR3 protein is CASRCLAGGYTGELFF. The DNA for the CDR3 is TGTGCCAGCAGGTGTCTAGCGGGGGGTTACACCGGGGAGCTGTTTTTT.